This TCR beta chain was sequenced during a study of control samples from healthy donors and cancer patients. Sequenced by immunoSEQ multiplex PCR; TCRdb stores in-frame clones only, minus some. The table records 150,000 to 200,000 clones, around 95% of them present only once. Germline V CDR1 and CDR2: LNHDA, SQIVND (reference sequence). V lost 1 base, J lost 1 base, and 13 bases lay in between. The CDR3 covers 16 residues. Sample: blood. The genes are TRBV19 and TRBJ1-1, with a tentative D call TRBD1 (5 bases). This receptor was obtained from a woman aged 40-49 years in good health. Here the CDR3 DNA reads TGTGCCAGTAGTATAGGGGGCCGCCGTGGGAACACTGAAGCTTTCTTT. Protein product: CASSIGGRRGNTEAFF.